This T cell receptor (beta chain) appears in the sequencing data of a study of OX40 agonist ivuxolimab in advanced cancers. This clone was observed a few times. Trimming took 0 bases from V and 1 from J, leaving 9 bases between them. Germline V CDR1 and CDR2: KGHSH, LQKENI. CDR3 length: 15 amino acids. Sequenced by immunoSEQ multiplex PCR; TCRdb stores in-frame clones only, minus some. The data show approximately 90,000 clones, 80% to 90% seen once. The chain joins TRBV18 to TRBJ1-1; a possible D gene is TRBD1 (6 bases). Here the sequenced sample was CD4+ or CD8+ T cells sorted from blood, taken in a trial of the OX40 agonist ivuxolimab. The TCR comes from an adult with an advanced solid tumor such as melanoma, head and neck, liver or kidney cancer. The CDR3: CASSPPNRENTEAFF. In nucleotides, the CDR3 is TGTGCCAGCTCACCACCAAACAGGGAGAACACTGAAGCTTTCTTT.